This T cell receptor beta chain stems from a study of T cell clones after liver transplantation. Study as a whole: In this trial, immunosuppression withdrawal was attempted within 2 years of liver transplant. Graft-donor-reactive sequences were compared with third-party-reactive TCRbeta sequences from pre-transplant mixed lymphocyte reactions. Subjects received no induction therapy and standard immunosuppression until randomization at 12-24 months post-transplant.

Sequencing used immunoSEQ multiplex PCR; TCRdb keeps in-frame clones, though not all of them. The table lists roughly 100,000 clones, around 84% of them singletons, with approximately 3% in the top ten. Looked up from germline, CDR1 is LNHDA and CDR2 is SQIVND (reference sequence). This CDR3 contains 13 residues. Trimming stripped 7 bases from V and 2 bases from J, with 11 bases between. About this clone itself: Its target is not known.

Whole-study findings and limits: Donor-reactive sequences fell more than third party-reactive ones, suggesting partial deletion.

Sequencing used CD4+ T cells from blood, obtained 47 months after liver transplant. The clonotype comes from a human patient who received a liver transplant. Some of the T cells might come from the graft donor. This chain connects TRBV19 to TRBJ2-5, with no clear D. The CDR3 is CASNTGLQETQYF. The CDR3 DNA reads TGTGCCAGTAATACCGGATTGCAAGAGACCCAGTACTTC.